These 15 T cell receptor beta chains came from one sample sequenced in a study of T cells in Graves' hyperthyroidism and ophthalmopathy. Authors of the study amplified TCR beta CDR3 regions from RNA transcripts. With the HTBI primer set, the TCR CDR3 went through a first round of RT-PCR. TCRdb analysed the multiplex PCR reads with MiXCR anew, one entry per CDR3 protein. The table has roughly 290,000 distinct CDR3 sequences, over 15% seen once. Sequencing was done on a sample of blood. The receptors derive from a woman aged 55-69 years with Graves' ophthalmopathy.

Ten or more counts support this clonotype. V gene TRBV5-1 combines with J gene TRBJ2-7; 8 bases line up with TRBD2. The CDR3 has 17 residues. J lost 3 bases, V lost 4 bases, and 15 bases had no gene match. CDR1 is SGHRS and CDR2 is YFSETQ in the germline V gene. CDR3 DNA sequence: TGCGCCAGCAGCCCCGGGGGGGGGACGGTCGGGGTCTACGAGCAGTACTTC. Amino acids: CASSPGGGTVGVYEQYF.

This clonotype was observed at least ten times. The rearrangement links TRBV12-3 or TRBV12-4 to TRBJ1-1, with a tentative D call TRBD1 (5 bases). V lost 6 bases, J lost 4 bases, and 12 bases lay in between. CDR3 length: 13 amino acids. The CDR3 spells CASSIQDTTEAFF. The CDR3 DNA reads TGTGCCAGCAGCATACAGGATACCACTGAAGCTTTCTTT.

CDR3 sequence reads: CSVAGTGGTGELFF. Here the CDR3 DNA reads TGCAGCGTTGCCGGGACAGGGGGGACCGGGGAGCTGTTTTTT. The V call is TRBV29-1, the J call TRBJ2-2; 11 bases fit TRBD1. Germline loops: CDR1 SQVTM, CDR2 ANQGSEA. V lost 4 bases to trimming and J lost 5 bases; unmatched junction nucleotides: 3. The CDR3 loop spans 14 amino acids.

V and J are TRBV4-2 and TRBJ1-2; D remains ambiguous. Trimming took off 0 bases at V and 8 bases at J, with 10 bases between the two ends. Germline V lookup: CDR1 LGHNA, CDR2 YNFKEQ. The length of the CDR3 is 13 residues. CDR3 sequence: CASSQEGPQGYTF. Here the CDR3 DNA reads TGTGCCAGCAGCCAAGAAGGTCCACAGGGCTACACCTTC.

This clonotype was seen more than once but under ten times. The V call is TRBV6-1, the J call TRBJ1-2; no firm D call. CDR3 size: 12 residues. The germline V and J ends were trimmed by 1 base and 1 base, with 1 base remaining between them. Germline assignment: CDR1 MNHNS and CDR2 SASEGT. The CDR3 nucleotides are TGTGCCAGCAGTGAAGATAACTATGGCTACACCTTC. Its translation: CASSEDNYGYTF.

This clonotype was picked up a small number of times. The chain combines TRBV7-9 with TRBJ1-2, with D possibly TRBD1 on 5 matching bases. The CDR3 loop spans 14 amino acids. Germline loops: CDR1 SEHNR, CDR2 FQNEAQ (reference sequence). Deletions cut 5 bases from V and 4 bases from J, with 14 bases between. The CDR3 coding sequence is TGTGCCAGCAGCCGACGAGGGACGGCCTATGGCTACACCTTC. This sequence encodes CASSRRGTAYGYTF. The full variable domain, rest sourced from reference TRBV7-9 and TRBJ1-2, is DTGVSQNPRHKITKRGQNVTFRCDPISEHNRLYWYRQTLGQGPEFLTYFQNEAQLEKSRLLSDRFSAERPKGSFSTLEIQRTEQGDSAMYLCASSRRGTAYGYTFGSGTRLTVV.

This clonotype came up a few times. The V and J genes are TRBV20-1 and TRBJ1-1; the D gene is possibly TRBD1 (6 bases). Trimming stripped 3 bases from V and 3 bases from J, with 11 bases between. Looked up from germline, CDR1 is DFQATT and CDR2 is SNEGSKA (reference sequence). The CDR3 has 13 amino acids. Here the CDR3 DNA reads TGCAGTGCTAGGGGGGGCGGAGACACTGAAGCTTTCTTT. Its translation: CSARGGGDTEAFF.

This clonotype was detected a few times. The chain joins TRBV5-1 to TRBJ2-3; TRBD2 agrees at 8 bases. Trimming removed 3 bases from V and 4 bases from J; junction bases left unmatched: 16. The CDR3 runs 18 residues. Germline V CDR1 and CDR2: SGHRS, YFSETQ. The CDR3 DNA reads TGCGCCAGCAGCTACGGATGGGGGACTAGTGATGGTTCAGATACGCAGTATTTT. Translated: CASSYGWGTSDGSDTQYF.

This clonotype was counted at least ten times. The V gene is TRBV7-2, the J gene TRBJ2-5, with 7 bases aligning to TRBD2. Germline loops: CDR1 SGHTA, CDR2 FQGNSA. The CDR3 is 15 amino acids. V lost 4 bases and J lost 2; bases outside the gene matches: 7. CDR3 residues: CASSSMGTIQETQYF. The CDR3 nucleotides are TGTGCCAGCAGCTCCATGGGGACTATACAAGAGACCCAGTACTTC.

This clonotype was seen at least ten times. The V and J genes are TRBV5-1 and TRBJ1-2; maybe TRBD1 (6 bases). The V and J ends lost 0 bases and 7 bases respectively, with 16 bases between them. Germline V gene sequence: CDR1 SGHRS, CDR2 YFSETQ. The CDR3 has 15 residues. The chain's CDR3 is CASSLAGQGRSGYTF. CDR3 in DNA: TGCGCCAGCAGCTTGGCCGGGCAGGGGAGAAGTGGCTACACCTTC.

V is TRBV7-9 and J is TRBJ2-7; 10 positions match TRBD1. The ends lost 5 bases at V and 3 bases at J; junction bases unmatched: 7. The CDR3 covers 15 residues. Per germline, CDR1 SEHNR and CDR2 FQNEAQ (reference sequence). This chain's CDR3 is CASSPGTGVFYEQYF. In DNA form, the CDR3 reads TGTGCCAGCAGCCCCGGGACAGGGGTGTTCTACGAGCAGTACTTC.

V is TRBV24-1 and J is TRBJ2-1; 10 bases are a match to TRBD2. V dropped 2 bases and J dropped 5; count of bases not matched to a gene: 8. The CDR3 totals 17 residues. Germline V gene lookup returns CDR1 KGHDR and CDR2 SFDVKD. The CDR3 here is CATSDSSSGGRHNEQFF. For the CDR3, the DNA is TGTGCCACCAGTGATTCTTCTAGCGGGGGCCGCCACAATGAGCAGTTCTTC.

This clonotype was counted at least ten times. This chain uses TRBV7-2 with TRBJ2-7; 8 positions agree with TRBD1. The V segment lost 1 base and the J segment 2 bases; nucleotides outside the gene matches: 10. CDR1 is SGHTA and CDR2 is FQGNSA in the germline V gene. This CDR3 has 17 amino acids. The CDR3 loop reads CASSLVVGGTGAYEQYF. In nucleotides, the CDR3 is TGTGCCAGCAGCTTAGTTGTTGGGGGGACAGGAGCCTACGAGCAGTACTTC.

V is TRBV7-2 and J is TRBJ2-7; 10 bases align to TRBD2. CDR3 length: 17 amino acids. Trimming took 5 bases from V and 3 from J; bases not matched to a gene: 13. The germline V gene has CDR1 SGHTA and CDR2 FQGNSA. The CDR3 here is CASSLSSSGGPDYEQYF. CDR3 nucleotide sequence: TGTGCCAGCAGCCTCTCGAGTAGCGGGGGGCCGGACTACGAGCAGTACTTC.

The sample holds many counts of this clonotype. The rearrangement joins TRBV7-2 to TRBJ2-7; perhaps TRBD2 as D (6 bases). The V and J ends lost 5 bases and 1 base respectively, with 12 bases between them. CDR1 and CDR2 (germline): SGHTA, FQGNSA. The CDR3 totals 14 residues. In DNA form, the CDR3 reads TGTGCCAGCAGCCCTCGGGGGTTTTCCTACGAGCAGTACTTC. Translation: CASSPRGFSYEQYF.